The next 10 T cell receptor beta chains were all read from a single sample in a study of metastatic and nonmetastatic thyroid tumors. Not a single patient had been given any form of treatment at any point before undergoing thyroid surgery. TCRdb re-clonotyped the PCR reads through MiXCR. This sample carries approximately 35,000 clones, 11% of them seen once, and the ten largest clones take approximately 15%. The sample was blood. The receptor source for this set is a female donor with papillary thyroid cancer or a benign thyroid nodule (not recorded which). Some clones in this sample may be carry-over from other donors' samples.

This clone was detected ten times or more. The chain carries TRBV6-1 and TRBJ2-2; D gene uncertain. V was pared by 2 bases and J by 6 bases, with 4 bases between. The CDR3 is 12 residues long. Germline-derived CDR1 and CDR2 are MNHNS and SASEGT. The CDR3 here is CASSEWSGELFF. The CDR3 DNA follows: TGTGCCAGCAGTGAATGGTCCGGGGAGCTGTTTTTT.

This clone has a count of ten or more. The J gene is TRBJ1-1, the V gene TRBV20-1; D might be TRBD1 (5 bases). Germline CDR1 DFQATT, CDR2 SNEGSKA (reference sequence). Trimming pared 0 bases from V and 6 bases from J, leaving 14 bases between. The CDR3 loop spans 14 amino acids. CDR3 DNA sequence: TGCAGTGCTAGAGATGGCCCAGGGCGCGCTGAAGCTTTCTTT. It encodes CSARDGPGRAEAFF.

This clone was recorded at least ten times. The V gene is TRBV9, the J gene TRBJ2-2; 8 bases align to TRBD1. CDR3 length: 14 amino acids. With 4 bases clipped from V and 7 bases from J, the junction kept 6 bases outside the gene matches. CDR1 is SGDLS, CDR2 YYNGEE, per germline. The CDR3 region is CASSHTGGRGELFF. The CDR3, as DNA: TGTGCCAGCAGCCATACAGGGGGTCGCGGGGAGCTGTTTTTT.

This clone was seen ten or more times. The rearrangement links TRBV5-5 to TRBJ1-2; TRBD1 matches at 7 bases. The junction had 2 bases not matched to a gene; V was cut back by 3 bases and J by 6 bases. The CDR3 runs 12 residues. Germline assignment: CDR1 SGHKS and CDR2 YYEKEE (reference sequence). CDR3 in DNA: TGTGCCAGCAGCTCCCAGGGGGATGGCTACACCTTC. This translates into CASSSQGDGYTF.

This clone was seen repeatedly, ten times or more. The CDR3: CASRPERGGNTGELFF. The CDR3 DNA sequence: TGTGCCAGCAGACCTGAGCGGGGGGGGAACACCGGGGAGCTGTTTTTT. The gene calls are TRBV6-2 or TRBV6-3 and TRBJ2-2; 10 positions match TRBD2. The CDR3 is 16 amino acids. Losses at the gene ends were 6 bases for V and 1 base for J; bases not matched to a gene: 5. From germline, CDR1 is MNHEY and CDR2 SVGEGT.

There are a few counts of this clone. The CDR3 DNA reads TGTGCCAGCAGTCTAACTCGGACAGGGAGCGGCGGCTACACCTTC. Translated, it gives CASSLTRTGSGGYTF. V and J are TRBV6-2 or TRBV6-3 and TRBJ1-2, with 8 bases identical to TRBD1. The V segment lost 5 bases and the J segment 8 bases; nucleotides outside the gene matches: 13. The CDR3 is 15 residues long. Per the germline V gene, CDR1 is MNHEY and CDR2 is SVGEGT.

This clone has a count of ten or more. The V gene is TRBV7-6, the J gene TRBJ1-6; maybe TRBD1 (6 bases). The CDR3 covers 14 residues. The germline V and J ends were trimmed by 2 bases and 8 bases, with 10 bases remaining between them. The V gene's germline CDR1 is SGHVS and CDR2 FNYEAQ. The CDR3 coding sequence is TGTGCCAGCAGCTTACAGGGGTCAGATTCACCCCTCCACTTT. Protein product: CASSLQGSDSPLHF.

This clone is medium-sized by share. The same CDR3 can be traced to other DNA sequences in this sample. The V call is TRBV11-3, the J call TRBJ2-5, with 12 bases that match TRBD2. The V and J ends lost 5 bases and 4 bases, in that order; junction bases with no gene match: 5. From germline, CDR1 is SGHNT and CDR2 YENEEA. The CDR3 covers 15 residues. CDR3 region: CASSPGLAGRETQYF. Written as DNA, the CDR3 is TGTGCCAGCAGCCCTGGACTAGCGGGACGAGAGACCCAGTACTTC.

This clone was counted between two and nine times. The V and J genes are TRBV6-1 and TRBJ2-3; 8 bases are a match to TRBD2. This CDR3 is built from 13 residues. V shed 6 bases and J 6 bases; nucleotides not matched to a gene: 5. Germline CDR1 is MNHNS and CDR2 is SASEGT. Here the CDR3 reads CASSGGVVDTQYF. CDR3 nucleotide sequence: TGTGCCAGCAGCGGGGGGGTGGTGGATACGCAGTATTTT.

In its sample, this clone was seen a few times. The rearrangement joins TRBV6-1 to TRBJ2-3, with 11 nucleotides matching TRBD1. With 7 bases clipped from V and 3 bases from J, the junction kept 6 bases outside the gene matches. CDR3 length: 15 residues. CDR1 is MNHNS and CDR2 is SASEGT in the germline V gene. CDR3 coding DNA: TGTGCCAGCACCTCAGGACAGGGGGCAACAGATACGCAGTATTTT. It specifies CASTSGQGATDTQYF.